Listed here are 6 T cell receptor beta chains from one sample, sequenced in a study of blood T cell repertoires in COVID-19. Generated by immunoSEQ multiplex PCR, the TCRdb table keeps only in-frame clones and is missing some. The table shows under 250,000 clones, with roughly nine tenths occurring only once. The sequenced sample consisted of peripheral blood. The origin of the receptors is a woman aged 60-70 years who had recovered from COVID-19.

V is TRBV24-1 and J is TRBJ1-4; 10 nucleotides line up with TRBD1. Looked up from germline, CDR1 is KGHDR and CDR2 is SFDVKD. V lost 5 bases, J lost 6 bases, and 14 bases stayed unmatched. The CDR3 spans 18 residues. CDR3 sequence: CATSGIPPDRGRDEKLFF. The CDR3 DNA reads TGTGCCACCAGTGGTATCCCCCCAGACAGGGGGCGCGATGAAAAACTGTTTTTT.

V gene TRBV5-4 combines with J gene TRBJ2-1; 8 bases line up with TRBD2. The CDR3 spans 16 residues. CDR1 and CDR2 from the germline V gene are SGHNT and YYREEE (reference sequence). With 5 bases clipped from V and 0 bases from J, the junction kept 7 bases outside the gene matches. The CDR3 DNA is TGTGCCAGCAGGGAGGGCGGGGGGCTCTCCTACAATGAGCAGTTCTTC. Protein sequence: CASREGGGLSYNEQFF.

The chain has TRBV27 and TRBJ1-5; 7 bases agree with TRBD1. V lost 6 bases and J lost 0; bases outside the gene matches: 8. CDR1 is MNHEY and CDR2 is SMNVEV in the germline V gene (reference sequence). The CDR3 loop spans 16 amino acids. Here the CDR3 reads CASRGQSLYSNQPQHF. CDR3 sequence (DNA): TGTGCCAGCAGGGGACAGAGCCTCTATAGCAATCAGCCCCAGCATTTT.

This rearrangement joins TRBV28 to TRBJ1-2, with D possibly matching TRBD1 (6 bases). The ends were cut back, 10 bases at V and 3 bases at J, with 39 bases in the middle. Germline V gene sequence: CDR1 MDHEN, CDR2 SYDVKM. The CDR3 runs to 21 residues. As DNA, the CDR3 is TGTGCCACAGTAGATTGGATGGGGGTTCGTGGCAACAAGGGGGTTGACTATGGCTACACCTTC. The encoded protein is CATVDWMGVRGNKGVDYGYTF.

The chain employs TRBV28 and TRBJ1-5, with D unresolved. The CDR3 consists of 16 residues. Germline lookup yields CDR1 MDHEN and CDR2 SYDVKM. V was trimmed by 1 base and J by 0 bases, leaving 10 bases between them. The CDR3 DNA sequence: TGTGCCAGCAGTTTATTGGCGGGTTCTAGCAATCAGCCCCAGCATTTT. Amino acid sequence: CASSLLAGSSNQPQHF.

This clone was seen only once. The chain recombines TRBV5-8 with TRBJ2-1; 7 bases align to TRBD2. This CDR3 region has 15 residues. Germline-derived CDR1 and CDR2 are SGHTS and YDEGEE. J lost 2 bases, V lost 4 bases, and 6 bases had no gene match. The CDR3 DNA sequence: TGTGCCAGCAGCAGAGGGACTACTGCCTACAATGAGCAGTTCTTC. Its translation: CASSRGTTAYNEQFF.